What follows are 2 T cell receptor beta chains derived from one specimen sequenced in a study of T cells after posttransplantation cyclophosphamide. Generated by immunoSEQ multiplex PCR, the TCRdb table keeps only in-frame clones and is missing some. The sample holds about 40,000 clones, and no clone turns up only once. What was sequenced was PBMCs. The receptors derive from a woman aged 45-60 years in good health and a related stem cell transplant donor.

This clone was counted many times. The V and J genes are TRBV2 and TRBJ2-7, with D maybe TRBD1 (6 bases). The CDR3 sequence is 14 residues long. Germline assignment: CDR1 SNHLY and CDR2 FYNNEI. V was cut by 6 bases and J by 0 bases, with 12 bases left in between. This CDR3 is CASSPQGYSYEQYF. The DNA for the CDR3 is TGTGCCAGCAGCCCACAGGGATACTCCTACGAGCAGTACTTC. The variable domain in full, with the rest retrieved from reference TRBV2 and TRBJ2-7, is EPEVTQTPSHQVTQMGQEVILRCVPISNHLYFYWYRQILGQKVEFLVSFYNNEISEKSEIFDDQFSVERPDGSNFTLKIRSTKLEDSAMYFCASSPQGYSYEQYFGPGTRLTVT.

This clone was recorded at least ten times. The V gene is TRBV30, the J gene TRBJ2-7; 7 nucleotides align to TRBD1. Germline values: CDR1 GTSNPN, CDR2 SVGIG (reference sequence). The length of the CDR3 is 12 residues. V dropped 8 bases and J dropped 3; count of bases not matched to a gene: 7. The DNA of the CDR3 is TGTGCCGGCCGACAGGGCTACTACGAGCAGTACTTC. It specifies CAGRQGYYEQYF. The whole variable domain, filled in from reference TRBV30 and TRBJ2-7, reads SQTIHQWPATLVQPVGSPLSLECTVEGTSNPNLYWYRQAAGRGLQLLFYSVGIGQISSEVPQNLSASRPQDRQFILSSKKLLLSDSGFYLCAGRQGYYEQYFGPGTRLTVT.